This T cell receptor beta chain emerged from a study of T cell repertoires in cytomegalovirus infection. Study-wide background: Newly reported HLA-C-restricted and thoroughly characterized HLA-B-restricted CMV epitopes were employed. It can be stated that public TCR beta signatures indicated CMV infection as well as a matching HLA type. Study findings and constraints: Summed frequency of public TCR beta families distinguished CMV carriers with the relevant HLA.

Trimming pared 5 bases from V and 3 bases from J, leaving 14 bases between. The CDR3 is 15 amino acids. The germline V gene encodes CDR1 SGHVS and CDR2 FQNEAQ. As regards this clonotype: Its antigen remains unknown.

TCRdb passed the reads through MiXCR, listing each CDR3 protein once. The table lists approximately 910,000 distinct CDR3 sequences, roughly 30% of them singletons. The input for sequencing was cultured CD8+ T cells from PBMCs, taken from culture after CMV antigen stimulation. The clonotype originates from a human donor in good health (CMV status not recorded). Some clones in this sample may be carry-over from other donors' samples. The chain uses TRBV7-8 and TRBJ1-5; D remains ambiguous. The CDR3 nucleotides read TGTGCCAGCAGCCCCGAGCACGGACCCAATCAGCCCCAGCATTTT. Residues: CASSPEHGPNQPQHF.